This T cell receptor (beta chain) was captured in a study of human versus mouse CDR3 diversity and MHC coevolution (dated by TCRdb to about 2017). Regarding the research as a whole: The immunoSEQ assay was reported to detect one in 200,000 T cells and to minimize multiplex PCR amplification bias. Human naive CD4 T cell repertoires were used as a reference for TCR selection on multiple MHC II alleles and were compared with human-TCR-locus transgenic mice carrying single MHC II. Three healthy volunteer blood donors were included in the human cohort, with one aged 30 to 40, one aged 40 to 50 and one aged 60 to 69 at collection. Across mouse and human samples, each sample had between roughly 0.6 x 10^7 and 1.7 x 10^7 valid reads.

Fluorescence-activated cell sorting was used to pull naive CD4 T cells, meaning cells that were CD45RO-negative and CD62L-positive, out of the PBMCs. From each donor, approximately 51 ml of fresh peripheral blood was taken, and Ficoll density centrifugation was then used to isolate PBMCs. Sorting was performed on a FACSAria III instrument, with purity above 95% for all samples. Study-wide findings and limitations: Most of the three human donors showed the lowest clonal inequality scores among all compared groups. According to iCHAO1 estimates, humans had the largest TCR beta repertoire, roughly 1.5 million clonotypes, which was attributed likely to selection by multiple MHC II molecules. On average, humans had more CDR3 deletions and insertions than mice, indicating greater exonuclease and TdT activity. Because human T cells were selected on about six MHC II alleles, repertoire diversity was not considered directly comparable between humans and mice.

The QIAGEN blood and tissue kit was used to extract genomic DNA from the sorted cells, and that DNA was then quantified on a NanoDrop 1000. Using multiplex PCR of genomic DNA, the immunoSEQ platform deep sequenced and quantified the TCR alpha and beta chains. The authors' pipeline ran thus. Annotation of the TCR sequences relied on IMGT gene and region definitions. Out-of-frame rearrangements served as a stand-in for the preselection repertoire and were compared with in-frame clonotypes. To estimate repertoire size, the study used the iCHAO1 estimator that comes with the immunoSEQ platform. Clonal inequality was measured with a Gini index on in-frame amino acid clonotypes, based on the Lorenz curve. The intersect function in the R package tcR was used to count shared clonotypes, while the Jaccard index served to score similarity. The R prcomp function was used without normalization to run principal component analysis of V, J and V-J usage frequencies. In its TCRdb copy, this immuneACCESS table keeps in-frame sequences only and misses some clones. Where compared with another copy, unresolved V genes explain less than half of these, and the others have no known cause. The V and J calls and clone size come from that table; D and trimming were worked out from the DNA. The sample table contains about 60,000 clones; only one count was recorded for approximately 94% of them. The top ten hold approximately 17% of the sample.

The junction shows trimming of 2 bases on V and 5 bases on J, and the gene matches do not reach 16 bases of it. The CDR3 spans 19 residues, from the cysteine through the phenylalanine. The retained sequence is limited to the CDR3, 57 bases, with the frame set at the first base. From a lookup of the germline V gene, CDR1 and CDR2 are SGHTA and FQGTGA. Points on this clone: The antigen it recognizes is unknown. Qualities for individual bases were not recorded, and no much larger clone is one base off.

The material sequenced was naive CD4+ T cells from blood. In light of the paper, this sample's cell subset or site label describes: CD45RO-negative CD62L-positive naive CD4 T cells. The chain is made from TRBV7-3 and TRBJ2-2, and 8 junction bases match TRBD2. The clonotype originates from a person in their sixties in good health. The DNA sequence reads TGTGCCAGCAGCTTAGGACATGCGGGAGGATCCGGTCGTACCGGGGAGCTGTTTTTT. It translates to CASSLGHAGGSGRTGELFF.